This passage covers 2 T cell receptor beta chains from one sample sequenced in a study of blood T cells in healthy people across ages. With a J-beta primer mix and a sample-barcoded 5' primer, a second PCR ran 7 to 11 cycles. A single record per CDR3 protein comes from TCRdb applying MiXCR to the 5' RACE reads. The table has roughly 1,500,000 distinct CDR3 sequences, approximately 40% seen once. Material for sequencing was blood. The origin of the receptors is a woman under 30 in good health.

This rearrangement joins TRBV7-9 to TRBJ1-1; D gene unclear. The ends were cut back, 2 bases at V and 2 bases at J, with 12 bases in the middle. The CDR3 consists of 15 residues. Per the germline V gene, CDR1 is SEHNR and CDR2 is FQNEAQ (reference sequence). The CDR3 reads CASSLRGTLNTEAFF. CDR3 nucleotide sequence: TGTGCCAGCAGCTTACGGGGAACGCTAAACACTGAAGCTTTCTTT.

This clonotype was seen a few times. The chain's CDR3 is CATSEGVGSPLHF. The CDR3, as DNA: TGTGCCACCAGTGAGGGCGTCGGATCACCCCTCCACTTT. This rearrangement joins TRBV24-1 to TRBJ1-6; no firm D call. This CDR3 has 13 amino acids. With 4 bases removed from V and 10 bases from J, the gap between germline ends came to 10 bases. CDR1 is KGHDR, CDR2 SFDVKD, per germline.